Listed below are T cell receptor beta chains from one sample, sequenced in a study of blood T cell repertoires in COVID-19. This table comes from immunoSEQ multiplex PCR, and its TCRdb copy is limited to in-frame clones, with some not included. The table has about 130,000 clones, roughly 86% seen once. Sample: peripheral blood. Receptors were obtained from a human donor in a cohort sampled during active COVID-19. CDR3s leave out the opening cysteine and the closing phenylalanine or tryptophan. The order of the fields is V gene, CDR3 protein.

>TRBV5-1
ASSLETAGGQGNEQF
>TRBV12-3/TRBV12-4
ASSGGTGNEQF
>TRBV5-4
ASSFSGTGHEKLF
>TRBV19
ASTPTQLNTEAF
>TRBV10-3
AISEWVTRGTEAF
>TRBV25-1
ASSGTGGQVSYT
>TRBV7-9
ASSLVQGFDEQY
>TRBV19
ASSLGPGAYEQY
>TRBV7-8
ASSLVQSRTDTQY
>TRBV5-1
ASSPGQGTTTNEKLF
>TRBV5-1
ASSFSGRTEAF
>TRBV2
ASSEFRAGGSNQPQH
>TRBV7-9
ASSSLGVQETQY
>TRBV29-1
SVLGGTEAF
>TRBV30
AWSSWDTYEQY
>TRBV5-1
ASSFAGTGNTIY
>TRBV9
ASSAGTGGNQPQH
>TRBV18
ASSLPPLEAF
>TRBV27
ASSLRESWGYT
>TRBV7-9
ASSGPSSEETQY
>TRBV30
AWSVPTVGKLF
>TRBV18
ASSPSGKGNQPQH
>TRBV6-6
ASRPPGGSYEQY
>TRBV10-1
ASNRGGGSNYGYT
>TRBV24-1
ATSGSGSYNEQF
>TRBV6-1
ASSEYPGSATNEKLF
>TRBV29-1
SVITSRGFNEKLF
>TRBV19
ASSITQGSTEAF
>TRBV18
ASSPDKNEKLF
>TRBV5-1
ASSPEVQGAEAF
>TRBV19
ASRTTGGDYGYT
>TRBV2
ASSEALSTVTKIEQY
>TRBV5-1
ASSSDREPSGNTIY
>TRBV27
ASSPGGAEAF
>TRBV5-5
ASSLFVTESYEQY
>TRBV6-5
ASGQGNQPQH
>TRBV3-1/TRBV3-2
ASSLAQGSAGNTIY
>TRBV7-6
ASSPHQMNTEAF
>TRBV7-2
ASSSDGTGSGEQY
>TRBV9
ASSPRPGSYNEQF
>TRBV30
AWSRSGGLNLRNNNEQF
>TRBV18
ASSETGPSNQPQH
>TRBV30
ALAWRGPYGYT
>TRBV28
ASSLAGGRLYEQY
>TRBV6-5
ASRSPGSGNTEAF
>TRBV6-1
ASSERSGWAGNTIY
>TRBV4-1
ASSRTTDRSGNTIY
>TRBV3-1/TRBV3-2
ASSPPTTGFSEQY
>TRBV11-2
ASSLDAGRRGEAF
>TRBV3-1/TRBV3-2
ASSSEGGGTEAF
>TRBV5-6
ASSLAGTSGGQETQY
>TRBV7-9
ASSLLAGGTDTQY
>TRBV27
ASSFPAGELF
>TRBV3-1/TRBV3-2
ASSHWREGEETQY
>TRBV6-6
ASSYGGSTDTQY
>TRBV9
ASSVGQDDYGYT
>TRBV28
ASSGLQGAPILYGYT
>TRBV4-1
ASSPPGQGNEKLF